The 8 T cell receptor beta chains listed next were all sequenced from one sample in a study of Ad26.COV2.S vaccination and SARS-CoV-2 variants. The treatment here: some 20 received Ad26.COV2.S at low or high dose, single or two shots; several received placebo; per-sample allocation not given. Day 63 after the first vaccine or placebo injection was the time point for sampling. This table comes from immunoSEQ multiplex PCR, and its TCRdb copy is limited to in-frame clones, with some not included. The data hold more than 300,000 clones, with 70% to 90% observed a single time. Sequenced material: peripheral blood, taken in a trial of Ad26.COV2.S vaccine versus placebo. These receptors came from a person between 18 and 59 years old who received the Ad26.COV2.S COVID-19 vaccine or a placebo.

The CDR3 DNA reads as TGTGCCACCAGTGGACAGGGGAACACCGGGGAGCTGTTTTTT. It codes for CATSGQGNTGELFF. The gene calls are TRBV24-1 and TRBJ2-2; TRBD1 matches 7 bases. CDR1 is KGHDR, CDR2 SFDVKD, per germline. The ends lost 5 bases at V and 1 base at J; junction bases unmatched: 0. This CDR3 has 14 residues.

Details on this clone: The junction departs from germline at one end; a sequencing error may be responsible. The gene calls are TRBV5-6 and TRBJ1-2; no clear D gene. CDR1 is SGHDT, CDR2 YYEEEE, per germline. This CDR3 region has 14 residues. CDR3 sequence reads: CASSLHGSNSGYTF. In DNA, the CDR3 is TGTGCCAGCAGCTTGCACGGGTCCAACTCTGGCTACACCTTC.

Details on this clone: Other nucleotide sequences from this sample produce the same CDR3. The genes are TRBV7-2 and TRBJ2-2, with 8 positions matching TRBD2. The CDR3 has 16 amino acids. V shed 2 bases, J shed 2 bases, and the junction held 4 bases outside the gene matches. Germline V lookup: CDR1 SGHTA, CDR2 FQGNSA. Here the CDR3 DNA reads TGTGCCAGCAGCTTATCCCTAGCGGGCAACACCGGGGAGCTGTTTTTT. Protein sequence: CASSLSLAGNTGELFF.

The genes are TRBV7-9 and TRBJ2-5; TRBD1 aligns across 7 bases. With 6 bases clipped from V and 1 base from J, the junction kept 8 bases outside the gene matches. This CDR3 contains 15 residues. Germline loops: CDR1 SEHNR, CDR2 FQNEAQ (reference sequence). The CDR3 DNA is TGTGCCAGCAGGGAACAGGGGAGAGGCCAAGAGACCCAGTACTTC. Its translation: CASREQGRGQETQYF.

This chain joins TRBV2 and TRBJ2-5, with 7 positions matching TRBD2. Germline trimming cut 4 bases from V and 5 bases from J; bases unmatched to any gene: 1. The CDR3 is made up of 12 amino acids. The germline V gene encodes CDR1 SNHLY and CDR2 FYNNEI. The CDR3 sequence: CASSVGGETQYF. CDR3 DNA: TGTGCCAGCAGTGTGGGAGGGGAGACCCAGTACTTC.

The V call is TRBV3-1 (or the pseudogene TRBV3-2), the J call TRBJ2-7, with unresolved D. This CDR3 has 15 residues. Germline V gene lookup returns CDR1 LGHDT and CDR2 YNNKEL (reference sequence). V lost 9 bases, J lost 2 bases, and 20 bases lay in between. The CDR3 sequence is CARTRQDRLTYEQYF. The CDR3 region has the DNA TGTGCCAGAACCCGGCAGGACCGACTGACCTACGAGCAGTACTTC.

The sample holds one count of this clone. The rearrangement links TRBV2 to TRBJ1-4; perhaps TRBD1 as D (5 bases). V was cut by 4 bases and J by 8 bases, with 17 bases left in between. The CDR3 consists of 15 residues. Germline V gene sequence: CDR1 SNHLY, CDR2 FYNNEI. CDR3 region: CASSGTGTPGEKLFF. CDR3 bases: TGTGCCAGCAGTGGGACGGGGACTCCGGGGGAAAAACTGTTTTTT.

The chain links TRBV4-3 to TRBJ2-3, with D unresolved. Trimming took 5 bases from V and 0 from J, leaving 15 bases between them. This CDR3 contains 16 residues. Germline V gene lookup returns CDR1 LGHNA and CDR2 YSLEER. The CDR3 is CASSKTGRPSTDTQYF. The CDR3 nucleotides read TGCGCCAGCAGCAAGACGGGCCGGCCCAGCACAGATACGCAGTATTTT.